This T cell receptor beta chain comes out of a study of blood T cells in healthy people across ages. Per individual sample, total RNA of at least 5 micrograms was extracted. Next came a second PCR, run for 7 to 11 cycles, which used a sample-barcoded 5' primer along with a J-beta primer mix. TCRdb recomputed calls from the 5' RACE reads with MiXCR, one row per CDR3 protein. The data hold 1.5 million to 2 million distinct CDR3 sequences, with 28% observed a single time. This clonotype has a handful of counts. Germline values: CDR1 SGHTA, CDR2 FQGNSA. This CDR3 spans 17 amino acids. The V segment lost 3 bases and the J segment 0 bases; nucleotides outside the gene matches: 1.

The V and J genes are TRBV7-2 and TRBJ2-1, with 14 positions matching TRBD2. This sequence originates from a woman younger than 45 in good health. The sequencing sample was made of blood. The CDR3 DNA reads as TGTGCCAGCAGCTTGACTAGCGGGGGGGCCTCCTACAATGAGCAGTTCTTC. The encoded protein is CASSLTSGGASYNEQFF.